This T cell receptor beta chain is drawn from a study of blood T cell repertoires in COVID-19. The germline CDR1 and CDR2 sequences are SGHRS and YFSETQ. The CDR3 has 13 amino acids. TCRdb's copy holds only in-frame clones and misses some; the assay was immunoSEQ multiplex PCR. The table includes under 250,000 clones, 75% to 90% detected once. About this clone: A read error may produce the germline difference seen at one junction end.

V usage is TRBV5-1 and J usage is TRBJ1-3; D unresolved. The source of this sequence is a woman in her thirties or forties who had been exposed to COVID-19. Sequencing was carried out using PBMCs or T cells enriched from blood (not recorded which). The CDR3 DNA reads as TGTGCCAGCACCGAGGAGGCTGGAAACACCATATATTTT. Its protein product is CASTEEAGNTIYF.